Listed below are T cell receptor beta chains from one sample, sequenced in a study of cytomegalovirus exposure and HLA in healthy donors. Using immunoSEQ multiplex PCR, the repertoire was profiled, and TCRdb retains in-frame clones only, with some absent. The sample gives some 160,000 clones, 90% to 95% of which show up once; 0.6% to 0.8% is in the top ten. Sequenced material: PBMCs. The receptors originated from a man between 18 and 35 years old in good health and CMV-seronegative. The CDR3 runs from the conserved cysteine through the conserved F or W.

CDR3 protein	V gene	J gene
CASSLDLVGEGTEAFF	TRBV9	TRBJ1-1
CASTHRGEKSNYGYTF	TRBV19	TRBJ1-2
CASSGWASGGTDTQYF	TRBV6-1	TRBJ2-3
CASSLGGSGGTDTQYF	TRBV5-4	TRBJ2-3
CASSMSAGGADTQYF	TRBV19	TRBJ2-3
CASSLALAGYNEQFF	TRBV5-1	TRBJ2-1
CATSRVYQGLFF	TRBV15	TRBJ1-1
CASSYILGGLQQFF	TRBV6-6	TRBJ2-1
CASSYSSGGTYEQYF	TRBV11-2	TRBJ2-7
CASNPRGYTDTQYF	TRBV9	TRBJ2-3
CASTGGTGETQYF	TRBV28	TRBJ2-5
CASKRLAEVDTQYF	TRBV6-5	TRBJ2-3
CASSVQGWELFF	TRBV28	TRBJ2-2
CASSRSGSSYEQYF	TRBV11-3	TRBJ2-7
CASSLNRGAYQETQYF	TRBV7-2	TRBJ2-5
CASSARDRLNTEAFF	TRBV9	TRBJ1-1
CASSGYRSGELFF	TRBV25-1	TRBJ2-2